The rows below give T cell receptor beta chains drawn from one sample of a study of T cell changes during pregnancy in multiple sclerosis. Generated by immunoSEQ multiplex PCR, the TCRdb table keeps only in-frame clones and is missing some. The sample lists 35,000 to 45,000 clones; approximately 92% were seen once. The sequencing here drew on peripheral blood, taken before pregnancy. All receptors derive from a female donor with multiple sclerosis, enrolled in a pregnancy study. CDR3s include the opening cysteine and the closing phenylalanine or tryptophan. D genes are given only for firm matches. Size tells how often a clone was seen (once, few, many) or the class of an expanded clone, and some rows leave it out.

d_gene: TRBD1
abundance: .
v_gene: TRBV5-1
j_gene: TRBJ1-5
CDR3nt: TGCGCCAGCAGCTTGGGGACAGGAATCAATCAGCCCCAGCATTTT
CDR3aa: CASSLGTGINQPQHF

d_gene: TRBD1
abundance: .
v_gene: TRBV11-2
j_gene: TRBJ2-5
CDR3nt: TGTGCCAGCAGCTTAGGGCCGTCAGGGGGCTATTCCGGGGAGACCCAGTACTTC
CDR3aa: CASSLGPSGGYSGETQYF

d_gene: .
abundance: .
v_gene: TRBV4-1
j_gene: TRBJ2-5
CDR3nt: TGCGCCAGCAGCCAGAGCCCCCTGGAGAGGGTAGTTCTGACCCAGTACTTC
CDR3aa: CASSQSPLERVVLTQYF

d_gene: TRBD1
abundance: .
v_gene: TRBV6-6
j_gene: TRBJ1-1
CDR3nt: TGTGCCAGCAGTTACGGGACAGCGAACACTGAAGCTTTCTTT
CDR3aa: CASSYGTANTEAFF

d_gene: .
abundance: .
v_gene: TRBV28
j_gene: TRBJ2-7
CDR3nt: TGTGCCAGCAGTTTATCAGGGTATGCCTACGAGCAGTACTTC
CDR3aa: CASSLSGYAYEQYF

d_gene: .
abundance: .
v_gene: TRBV28
j_gene: TRBJ1-2
CDR3nt: TGTGCCAGCGACGGGGGGGCTCGCTATGGCTACACCTTC
CDR3aa: CASDGGARYGYTF

d_gene: TRBD2
abundance: .
v_gene: TRBV2
j_gene: TRBJ2-1
CDR3nt: TGTGCCAGCAGTGAAACTAGCGGGAGCTCCTACAATGAGCAGTTCTTC
CDR3aa: CASSETSGSSYNEQFF

d_gene: .
abundance: large
v_gene: TRBV30
j_gene: TRBJ2-4
CDR3nt: TGTGCCTGCCTAGACAGGAGCAAAAACATTCAGTACTTC
CDR3aa: CACLDRSKNIQYF

d_gene: .
abundance: .
v_gene: TRBV11-1
j_gene: TRBJ2-7
CDR3nt: TGTGCCAGCAGCTTAAGCCACTACGAGCAGTACTTC
CDR3aa: CASSLSHYEQYF

d_gene: .
abundance: few
v_gene: TRBV23-1
j_gene: TRBJ1-1
CDR3nt: TGCGCCAGCAGTCAATCGGAGGGTTTCGTTGAAGCTTTCTTT
CDR3aa: CASSQSEGFVEAFF

d_gene: .
abundance: .
v_gene: TRBV19
j_gene: TRBJ2-1
CDR3nt: TGTGCCAGTAAAGGGACACCTCACAATGAGCAGTTCTTC
CDR3aa: CASKGTPHNEQFF

d_gene: TRBD1
abundance: .
v_gene: TRBV29-1
j_gene: TRBJ2-7
CDR3nt: TGCAGCGTCTTACAGGGGAGCTCCTACGAGCAGTACTTC
CDR3aa: CSVLQGSSYEQYF

d_gene: .
abundance: .
v_gene: TRBV5-1
j_gene: TRBJ1-1
CDR3nt: TGCGCCAGCAGCCTTTCGAGGAACACTGAAGCTTTCTTT
CDR3aa: CASSLSRNTEAFF